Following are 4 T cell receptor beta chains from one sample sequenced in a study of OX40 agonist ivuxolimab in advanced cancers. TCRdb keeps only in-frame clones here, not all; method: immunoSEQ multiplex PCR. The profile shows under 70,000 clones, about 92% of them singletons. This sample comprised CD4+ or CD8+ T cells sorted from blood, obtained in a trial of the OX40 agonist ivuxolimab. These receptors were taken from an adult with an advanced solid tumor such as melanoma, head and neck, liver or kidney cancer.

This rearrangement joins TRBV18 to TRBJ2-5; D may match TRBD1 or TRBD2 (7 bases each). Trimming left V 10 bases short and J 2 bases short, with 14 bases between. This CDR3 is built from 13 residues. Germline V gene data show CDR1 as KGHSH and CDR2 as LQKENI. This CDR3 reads CATGGQLQETQYF. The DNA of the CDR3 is TGTGCCACGGGGGGACAGCTACAAGAGACCCAGTACTTC.

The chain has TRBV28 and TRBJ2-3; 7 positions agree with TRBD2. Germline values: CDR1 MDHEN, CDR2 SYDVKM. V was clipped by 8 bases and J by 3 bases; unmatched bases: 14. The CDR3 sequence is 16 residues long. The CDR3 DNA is TGTGCCAGCCGACCGCTCCAGGCGGGAGAGACAGATACGCAGTATTTT. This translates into CASRPLQAGETDTQYF.

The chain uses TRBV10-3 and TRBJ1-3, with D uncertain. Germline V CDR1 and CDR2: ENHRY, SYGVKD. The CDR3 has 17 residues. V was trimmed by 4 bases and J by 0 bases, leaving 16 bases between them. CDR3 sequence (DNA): TGTGCCATCAGTGCGGTCATCGGGCCAGGCTCTGGAAACACCATATATTTT. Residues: CAISAVIGPGSGNTIYF.

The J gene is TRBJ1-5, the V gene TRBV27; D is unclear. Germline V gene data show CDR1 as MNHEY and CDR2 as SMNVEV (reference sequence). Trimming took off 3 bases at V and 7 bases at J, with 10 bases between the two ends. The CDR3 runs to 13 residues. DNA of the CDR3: TGTGCCAGCAGTTTCGCTTTCAGGCAGCCCCAGCATTTT. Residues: CASSFAFRQPQHF.